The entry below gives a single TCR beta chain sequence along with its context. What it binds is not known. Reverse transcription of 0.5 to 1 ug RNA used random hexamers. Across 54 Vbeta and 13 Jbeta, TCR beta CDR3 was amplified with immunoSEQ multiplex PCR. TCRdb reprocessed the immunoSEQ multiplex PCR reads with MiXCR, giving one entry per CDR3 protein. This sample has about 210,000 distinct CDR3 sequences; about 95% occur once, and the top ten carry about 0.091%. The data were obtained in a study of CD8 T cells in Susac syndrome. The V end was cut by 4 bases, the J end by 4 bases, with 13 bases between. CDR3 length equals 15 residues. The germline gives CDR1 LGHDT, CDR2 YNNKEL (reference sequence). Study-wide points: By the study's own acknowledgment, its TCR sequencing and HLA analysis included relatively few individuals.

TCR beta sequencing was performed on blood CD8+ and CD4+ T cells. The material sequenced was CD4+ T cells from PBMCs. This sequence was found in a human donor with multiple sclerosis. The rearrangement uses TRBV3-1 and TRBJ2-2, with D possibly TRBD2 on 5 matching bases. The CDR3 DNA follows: TGTGCCAGCAGCCCTCGGACTGTCGTCACCGGGGAGCTGTTTTTT. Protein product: CASSPRTVVTGELFF.